What follows are 25 T cell receptor beta chains derived from one specimen sequenced in a study of T cell responses to AZD1222 COVID-19 vaccine. Produced via immunoSEQ multiplex PCR; TCRdb's table is partial and in-frame only. This repertoire shows more than 85,000 clones, 91% found once; its top ten account for about 7.5%. This sample comprised peripheral blood, obtained on day 0 of AZD1222 vaccination. These receptor sequences come from an adult in good health.

This chain joins TRBV6-1 and TRBJ1-5, with D maybe TRBD1 (6 bases). V lost 2 bases and J lost 0, with 11 bases in between. Germline V gives CDR1 MNHNS, CDR2 SASEGT. The CDR3 is made up of 16 amino acids. CDR3 coding DNA: TGTGCCAGCAGTGAATGGGGACAAGTTAGCAATCAGCCCCAGCATTTT. This encodes CASSEWGQVSNQPQHF.

In DNA, the CDR3 is TGTGCCAGCAGCTTGATGAATTCACCCCTCCACTTT. It is translated as CASSLMNSPLHF. This chain joins TRBV5-4 and TRBJ1-6; D uncertain. Germline V gene data show CDR1 as SGHNT and CDR2 as YYREEE (reference sequence). The CDR3 consists of 12 residues. V lost 1 base, J lost 7 bases, and 3 bases lay in between.

This clone was recorded only once. The rearrangement links TRBV27 to TRBJ1-6; D remains ambiguous. Trimming took off 5 bases at V and 6 bases at J, with 5 bases between the two ends. The CDR3 is made up of 12 amino acids. The germline V gene has CDR1 MNHEY and CDR2 SMNVEV (reference sequence). CDR3 amino acids: CASSPSNSPLHF. DNA of the CDR3: TGTGCCAGCAGTCCCTCTAATTCACCCCTCCACTTT.

This rearrangement joins TRBV9 to TRBJ2-7; 10 nucleotides match TRBD1. Germline assignment: CDR1 SGDLS and CDR2 YYNGEE. The CDR3 sequence is 17 residues long. After removal of 4 bases from V and 1 base from J, the junction contained 11 bases not matched to a gene. CDR3 region: CASSSNPGTGESYEQYF. The CDR3 DNA is TGTGCCAGCAGCTCCAACCCCGGGACAGGGGAATCCTACGAGCAGTACTTC.

The chain couples TRBV15 to TRBJ1-2, with TRBD1 as a possible D gene (6 bases). Germline CDR1 and CDR2: LNHNV and YYDKDF (reference sequence). This CDR3 has 14 residues. V was trimmed by 0 bases and J by 2 bases, leaving 7 bases between them. The CDR3 nucleotides are TGTGCCACCAGCAGAGAGAGGGGGAACTATGGCTACACCTTC. As protein: CATSRERGNYGYTF.

The chain has TRBV5-4 and TRBJ1-6; a possible D gene is TRBD1 (6 bases). Per the germline V gene, CDR1 is SGHNT and CDR2 is YYREEE (reference sequence). V lost 2 bases to trimming and J lost 2 bases, with 11 bases between them. CDR3 length equals 16 residues. The CDR3 spells CASSFRGGPYNSPLHF. CDR3 sequence (DNA): TGTGCCAGCAGCTTTCGCGGGGGCCCCTATAATTCACCCCTCCACTTT. The variable domain in full, completed from reference TRBV5-4 and TRBJ1-6, reads ETGVTQSPTHLIKTRGQQVTLRCSSQSGHNTVSWYQQALGQGPQFIFQYYREEENGRGNFPPRFSGLQFPNYSSELNVNALELDDSALYLCASSFRGGPYNSPLHFGNGTRLTVT.

The J gene is TRBJ1-5, the V gene TRBV18; D is undetermined. Per the germline V gene, CDR1 is KGHSH and CDR2 is LQKENI. CDR3 size: 15 residues. Deletions cut 6 bases from V and 0 bases from J, with 12 bases between. This CDR3 is CASSLGGDSNQPQHF. Written as DNA, the CDR3 is TGTGCCAGCTCTCTCGGTGGGGATAGCAATCAGCCCCAGCATTTT.

This sequence joins TRBV6-5 and TRBJ2-2; 13 bases are shared with TRBD2. V shed 6 bases and J 5 bases; nucleotides not matched to a gene: 3. Germline CDR1 is MNHEY and CDR2 is SVGAGI. The CDR3 runs 15 residues. CDR3 in DNA: TGTGCCAGCAGCGGACTAGCGGGGGTGACCGGGGAGCTGTTTTTT. Its translation: CASSGLAGVTGELFF.

V is TRBV5-1 and J is TRBJ1-1, with D uncertain. The germline V and J ends were trimmed by 0 bases and 1 base, with 13 bases remaining between them. The CDR3 is 16 residues long. The germline CDR1 and CDR2 sequences are SGHRS and YFSETQ. CDR3 amino acids: CASSLEMGLGNTEAFF. The CDR3 coding sequence is TGCGCCAGCAGCTTGGAGATGGGTCTGGGGAACACTGAAGCTTTCTTT.

The chain recombines TRBV7-8 with TRBJ1-2, with TRBD1 matching over 8 bases. The V segment lost 5 bases and the J segment 3 bases; nucleotides outside the gene matches: 8. CDR3 size: 15 residues. The germline gives CDR1 SGHVS, CDR2 FQNEAQ. The CDR3, as DNA: TGTGCCAGCAGCATCACAGGGGGGTTGGACTATGGCTACACCTTC. It specifies CASSITGGLDYGYTF.

The count of this clone is one. This chain connects TRBV7-8 to TRBJ1-3, with 8 positions matching TRBD1. Germline V gives CDR1 SGHVS, CDR2 FQNEAQ. CDR3 length: 17 residues. V dropped 4 bases and J dropped 2; count of bases not matched to a gene: 10. The CDR3 is CASSWRPQGATGNTIYF. In nucleotides, the CDR3 is TGTGCCAGCAGCTGGAGGCCGCAGGGGGCTACTGGAAACACCATATATTTT.

V and J are TRBV5-1 and TRBJ2-2; no clear D. This CDR3 comprises 14 residues. V shed 2 bases and J shed 1 base, with 6 bases lying between them. The germline V gene encodes CDR1 SGHRS and CDR2 YFSETQ. The CDR3 DNA follows: TGCGCCAGCAGCTTTCAAGAGAACACCGGGGAGCTGTTTTTT. Amino acid sequence: CASSFQENTGELFF.

V gene TRBV19 combines with J gene TRBJ1-1; D not resolved. The CDR3 runs 13 residues. Germline CDR1 LNHDA, CDR2 SQIVND (reference sequence). Trimming removed 3 bases from V and 3 bases from J, with 8 bases in between. The CDR3 DNA reads as TGTGCCAGTAGTATCGAGGTCTACACTGAAGCTTTCTTT. It encodes CASSIEVYTEAFF.

The genes are TRBV28 and TRBJ1-2; the D is unclear. The CDR3 length is 14 residues. Germline CDR1 is MDHEN and CDR2 is SYDVKM. V shed 6 bases and J shed 2 bases, with 13 bases lying between them. The CDR3 reads CASSPPLGNYGYTF. Written as DNA, the CDR3 is TGTGCCAGCAGCCCTCCTCTGGGGAACTATGGCTACACCTTC.

The chain joins TRBV3-1 (or the pseudogene TRBV3-2) to TRBJ2-2, with D possibly being TRBD1 or TRBD2 (5 bases each). V lost 3 bases to trimming and J lost 4 bases, with 12 bases between them. The germline CDR1 and CDR2 sequences are LGHDT and YNNKEL (reference sequence). This CDR3 contains 15 residues. In DNA, the CDR3 is TGTGCCAGCAGCCACAGGGACCTGAGCACCGGGGAGCTGTTTTTT. Its protein product is CASSHRDLSTGELFF.

This clone showed up just a few times. The V and J genes are TRBV3-1 (or the pseudogene TRBV3-2) and TRBJ2-7; TRBD2 aligns across 7 bases. Trimming took 2 bases from V and 0 from J; bases not matched to a gene: 7. Germline V gives CDR1 LGHDT, CDR2 YNNKEL (reference sequence). The CDR3 extends over 16 amino acids. The CDR3 DNA is TGTGCCAGCAGCCAACCCAGCGGGGCCCTCTCCTACGAGCAGTACTTC. Its translation is CASSQPSGALSYEQYF.

The chain carries TRBV3-1 (or the pseudogene TRBV3-2) and TRBJ1-4; no definite D call. The CDR3 is 14 amino acids. V gave up 5 bases and J gave up 8 bases, with 15 bases separating them. Germline V CDR1 and CDR2: LGHDT, YNNKEL (reference sequence). CDR3 sequence (DNA): TGTGCCAGCAGCGCCGGAGGTGGCGGGGAAAAACTGTTTTTT. Protein sequence: CASSAGGGGEKLFF.

The gene calls are TRBV18 and TRBJ1-3; D is ambiguous. Germline CDR1 reads KGHSH; CDR2 reads LQKENI. Trimming took 2 bases from V and 0 from J, leaving 11 bases between them. The CDR3 length is 16 residues. CDR3 sequence reads: CASSPVGVSSGNTIYF. The CDR3 DNA follows: TGTGCCAGCTCACCAGTAGGCGTCAGCTCTGGAAACACCATATATTTT.

The chain links TRBV15 to TRBJ1-5; perhaps TRBD1 as D (5 bases). V was trimmed by 3 bases and J by 2 bases, leaving 14 bases between them. This CDR3 has 16 amino acids. Germline CDR1 is LNHNV and CDR2 is YYDKDF (reference sequence). The CDR3 loop is CATSRVGTGGNQPQHF. CDR3 DNA: TGTGCCACCAGCAGGGTCGGGACGGGAGGCAATCAGCCCCAGCATTTT. Drawing the rest from reference TRBV15 and TRBJ1-5, the complete variable domain is DAMVIQNPRYQVTQFGKPVTLSCSQTLNHNVMYWYQQKSSQAPKLLFHYYDKDFNNEADTPDNFQSRRPNTSFCFLDIRSPGLGDTAMYLCATSRVGTGGNQPQHFGDGTRLSIL.

The V and J genes are TRBV7-2 and TRBJ1-4; possibly TRBD1 for D (6 bases). Trimming shortened V by 4 bases and J by 3 bases, and 12 bases separated the two germline ends. There are 15 residues in the CDR3. Germline V gene data show CDR1 as SGHTA and CDR2 as FQGNSA. The CDR3 here is CASSSRQAPNEKLFF. In DNA, the CDR3 is TGTGCCAGCAGCTCCCGACAGGCCCCTAATGAAAAACTGTTTTTT.

This clone was picked up a small number of times. The chain joins TRBV9 to TRBJ2-1; D is perhaps TRBD2 (6 bases). The CDR3 is 13 amino acids. Germline V gene lookup returns CDR1 SGDLS and CDR2 YYNGEE. Trimming left V 4 bases short and J 8 bases short, with 13 bases between. The CDR3 bases are TGTGCCAGCAGCCTCCGCGGGGTGGATGAGCAGTTCTTC. This gives the protein CASSLRGVDEQFF.

This clone showed up just once. V and J are TRBV7-6 and TRBJ1-4; D call uncertain. The CDR3 is 13 residues long. The germline V gene encodes CDR1 SGHVS and CDR2 FNYEAQ. Trimming removed 2 bases at V and 5 bases at J, with 6 bases between. CDR3 loop: CASSLSENEKLFF. The DNA of the CDR3 is TGTGCCAGCAGCTTATCAGAGAATGAAAAACTGTTTTTT.

This clone was seen repeatedly, ten times or more. V and J are TRBV5-1 and TRBJ1-2; 10 bases map to TRBD1. V lost 0 bases, J lost 8 bases, and 4 bases stayed unmatched. The CDR3 is 14 amino acids. Germline CDR1 and CDR2: SGHRS and YFSETQ. The CDR3: CASSLAGTGEGYTF. In DNA, the CDR3 is TGCGCCAGCAGCTTGGCCGGGACAGGGGAAGGCTACACCTTC.

The rearrangement links TRBV7-8 to TRBJ1-3; the D gene is possibly TRBD1 (5 bases). The length of the CDR3 is 14 residues. Deletions cut 5 bases from V and 6 bases from J, with 14 bases between. Germline V gene lookup returns CDR1 SGHVS and CDR2 FQNEAQ. CDR3: CASSRDSEENTIYF. Written as DNA, the CDR3 is TGTGCCAGCAGCCGAGACAGCGAGGAAAACACCATATATTTT. Looking up the rest from reference TRBV7-8 and TRBJ1-3 gives the full variable domain: GAGVSQSPRYKVAKRGQDVALRCDPISGHVSLFWYQQALGQGPEFLTYFQNEAQLDKSGLPSDRFFAERPEGSVSTLKIQRTQQEDSAVYLCASSRDSEENTIYFGEGSWLTVV.

The genes are TRBV19 and TRBJ1-6; 7 nucleotides line up with TRBD1. CDR1 is LNHDA and CDR2 is SQIVND in the germline V gene (reference sequence). The junction had 7 bases not matched to a gene; V was cut back by 5 bases and J by 9 bases. The CDR3 runs 14 residues. The CDR3 loop reads CASSSQGVGSPLHF. In DNA form, the CDR3 reads TGTGCCAGTAGTTCCCAGGGGGTTGGTTCACCCCTCCACTTT.